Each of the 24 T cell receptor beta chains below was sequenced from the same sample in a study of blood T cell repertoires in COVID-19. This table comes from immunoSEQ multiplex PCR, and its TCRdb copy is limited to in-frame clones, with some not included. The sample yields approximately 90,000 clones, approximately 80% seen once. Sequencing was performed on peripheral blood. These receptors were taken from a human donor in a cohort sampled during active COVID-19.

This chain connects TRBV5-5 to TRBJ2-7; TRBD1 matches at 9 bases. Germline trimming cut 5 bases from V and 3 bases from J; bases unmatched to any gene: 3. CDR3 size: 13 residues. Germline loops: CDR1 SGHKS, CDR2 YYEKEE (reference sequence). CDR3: CASSRQGDYEQYF. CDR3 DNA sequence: TGTGCCAGCAGTCGACAGGGGGACTACGAGCAGTACTTC. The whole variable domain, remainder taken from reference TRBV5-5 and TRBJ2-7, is DAGVTQSPTHLIKTRGQQVTLRCSPISGHKSVSWYQQVLGQGPQFIFQYYEKEERGRGNFPDRFSARQFPNYSSELNVNALLLGDSALYLCASSRQGDYEQYFGPGTRLTVT.

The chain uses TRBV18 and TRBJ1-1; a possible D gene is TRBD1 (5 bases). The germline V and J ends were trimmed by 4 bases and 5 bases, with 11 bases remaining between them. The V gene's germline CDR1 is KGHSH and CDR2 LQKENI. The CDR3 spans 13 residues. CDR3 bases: TGTGCCAGCTCACAGGGGATGGGAACTGAAGCTTTCTTT. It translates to CASSQGMGTEAFF.

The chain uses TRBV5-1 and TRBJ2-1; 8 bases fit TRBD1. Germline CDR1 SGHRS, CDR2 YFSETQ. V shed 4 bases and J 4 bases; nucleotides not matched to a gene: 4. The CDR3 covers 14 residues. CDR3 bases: TGCGCCAGCAGCCCGGGACAGGATTACAATGAGCAGTTCTTC. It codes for CASSPGQDYNEQFF.

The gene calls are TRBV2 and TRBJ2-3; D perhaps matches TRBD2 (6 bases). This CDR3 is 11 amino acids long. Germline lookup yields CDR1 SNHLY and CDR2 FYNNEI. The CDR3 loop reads CARRGPDTQYF. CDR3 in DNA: TGTGCGAGGAGGGGTCCAGATACGCAGTATTTT.

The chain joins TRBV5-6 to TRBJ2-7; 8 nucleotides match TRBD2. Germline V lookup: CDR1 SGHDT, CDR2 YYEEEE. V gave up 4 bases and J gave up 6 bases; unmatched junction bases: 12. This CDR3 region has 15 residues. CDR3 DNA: TGTGCCAGCAGCGCCGGGGGGGTCTACGGGGCCGAGCAGTACTTC. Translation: CASSAGGVYGAEQYF.

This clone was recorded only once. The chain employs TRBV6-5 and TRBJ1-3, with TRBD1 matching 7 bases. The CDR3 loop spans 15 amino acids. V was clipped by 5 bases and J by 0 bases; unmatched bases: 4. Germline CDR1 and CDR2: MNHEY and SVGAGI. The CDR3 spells CASSPDRASGNTIYF. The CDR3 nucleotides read TGTGCCAGCAGTCCCGACAGGGCCTCTGGAAACACCATATATTTT.

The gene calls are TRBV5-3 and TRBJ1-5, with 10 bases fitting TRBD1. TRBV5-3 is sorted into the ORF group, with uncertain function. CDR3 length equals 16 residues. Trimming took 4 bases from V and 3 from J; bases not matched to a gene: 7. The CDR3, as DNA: TGTGCCAGAAGCGAGCCGGGACAGGGGAACAATCAGCCCCAGCATTTT. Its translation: CARSEPGQGNNQPQHF.

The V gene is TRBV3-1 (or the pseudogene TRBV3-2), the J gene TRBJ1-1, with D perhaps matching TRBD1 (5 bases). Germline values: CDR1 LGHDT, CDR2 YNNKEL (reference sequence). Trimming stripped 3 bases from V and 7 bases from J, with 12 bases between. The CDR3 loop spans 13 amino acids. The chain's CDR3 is CASSHLGGGEAFF. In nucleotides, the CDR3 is TGTGCCAGCAGCCATTTGGGGGGGGGTGAAGCTTTCTTT.

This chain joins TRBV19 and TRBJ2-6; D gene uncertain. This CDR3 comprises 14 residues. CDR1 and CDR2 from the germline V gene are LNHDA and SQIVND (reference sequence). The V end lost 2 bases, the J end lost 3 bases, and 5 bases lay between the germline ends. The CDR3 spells CASSITGGANVLTF. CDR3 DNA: TGTGCCAGTAGTATAACGGGTGGGGCCAACGTCCTGACTTTC.

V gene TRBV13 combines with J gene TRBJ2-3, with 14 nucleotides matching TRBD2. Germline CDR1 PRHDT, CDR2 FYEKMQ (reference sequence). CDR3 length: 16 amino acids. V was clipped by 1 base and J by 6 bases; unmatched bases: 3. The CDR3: CASSLDRTSGRDTQYF. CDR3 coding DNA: TGTGCCAGCAGCTTAGATCGGACTAGCGGGAGGGATACGCAGTATTTT.

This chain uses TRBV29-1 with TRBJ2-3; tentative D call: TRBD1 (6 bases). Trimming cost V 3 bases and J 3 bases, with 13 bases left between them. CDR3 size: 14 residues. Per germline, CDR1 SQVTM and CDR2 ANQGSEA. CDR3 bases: TGCAGCGTTGACAGGGGTTTCAAGACAGATACGCAGTATTTT. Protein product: CSVDRGFKTDTQYF.

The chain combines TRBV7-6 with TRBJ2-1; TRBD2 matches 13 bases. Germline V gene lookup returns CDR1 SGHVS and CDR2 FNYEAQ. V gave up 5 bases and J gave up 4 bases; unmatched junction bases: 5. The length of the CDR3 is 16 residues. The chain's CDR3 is CASSPGLAGIYNEQFF. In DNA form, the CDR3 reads TGTGCCAGCAGCCCGGGACTAGCGGGAATTTACAATGAGCAGTTCTTC.

CDR3 DNA sequence: TGTGCCAGCAGTACGCACTCGTACGAGCAGTACTTC. This sequence encodes CASSTHSYEQYF. The chain couples TRBV6-5 to TRBJ2-7; the D is unclear. CDR1 is MNHEY, CDR2 SVGAGI, per germline. V lost 5 bases to trimming and J lost 4 bases, with 9 bases between them. The CDR3 extends over 12 amino acids.

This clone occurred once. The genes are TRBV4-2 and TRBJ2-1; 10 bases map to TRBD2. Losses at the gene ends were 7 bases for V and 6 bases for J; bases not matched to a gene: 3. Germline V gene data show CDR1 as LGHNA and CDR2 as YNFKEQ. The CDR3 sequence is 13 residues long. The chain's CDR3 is CASTLAGANEQFF. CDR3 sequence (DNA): TGTGCCAGCACTCTAGCGGGAGCCAATGAGCAGTTCTTC.

The CDR3 here is CASSLRQGTDTQYF. CDR3 coding DNA: TGTGCCAGCTCACTTAGACAGGGCACAGATACGCAGTATTTT. This chain links TRBV18 with TRBJ2-3, with D perhaps matching TRBD1 (6 bases). V gave up 4 bases and J gave up 1 base, with 9 bases separating them. The V gene's germline CDR1 is KGHSH and CDR2 LQKENI. The CDR3 totals 14 residues.

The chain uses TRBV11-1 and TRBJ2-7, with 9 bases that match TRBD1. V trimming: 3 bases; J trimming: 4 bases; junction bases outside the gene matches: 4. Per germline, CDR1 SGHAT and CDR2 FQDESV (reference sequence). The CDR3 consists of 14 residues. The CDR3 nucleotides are TGTGCCAGCAGCTTCCCGGGACAGGGTTACGAGCAGTACTTC. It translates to CASSFPGQGYEQYF.

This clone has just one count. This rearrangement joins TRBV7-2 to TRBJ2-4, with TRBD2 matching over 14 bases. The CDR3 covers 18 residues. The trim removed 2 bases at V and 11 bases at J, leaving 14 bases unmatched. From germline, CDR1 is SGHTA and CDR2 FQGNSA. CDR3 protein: CASSLRLAGGSLESVQYF. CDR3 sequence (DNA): TGTGCCAGCAGCTTAAGACTAGCGGGAGGGTCCCTGGAAAGTGTTCAGTACTTC.

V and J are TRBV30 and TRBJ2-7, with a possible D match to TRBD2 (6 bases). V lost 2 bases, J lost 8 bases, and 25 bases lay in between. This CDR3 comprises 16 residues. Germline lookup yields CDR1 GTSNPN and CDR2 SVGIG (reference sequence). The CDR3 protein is CAWSRGTASAVRKQYF. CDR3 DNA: TGTGCCTGGAGTCGGGGTACGGCTAGCGCGGTCCGTAAGCAGTACTTC.

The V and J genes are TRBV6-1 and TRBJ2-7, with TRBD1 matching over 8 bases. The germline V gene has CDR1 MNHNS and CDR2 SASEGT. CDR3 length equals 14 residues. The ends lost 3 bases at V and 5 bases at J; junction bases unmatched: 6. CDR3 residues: CASSDLARGHEQYF. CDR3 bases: TGTGCCAGCAGTGATTTGGCCAGGGGGCACGAGCAGTACTTC.

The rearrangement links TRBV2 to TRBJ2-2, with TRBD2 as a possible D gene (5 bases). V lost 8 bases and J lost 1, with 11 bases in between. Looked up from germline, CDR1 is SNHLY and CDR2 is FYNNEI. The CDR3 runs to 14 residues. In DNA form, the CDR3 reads TGTGCCAGCGGAGAGGGTGGGAACACCGGGGAGCTGTTTTTT. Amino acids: CASGEGGNTGELFF.

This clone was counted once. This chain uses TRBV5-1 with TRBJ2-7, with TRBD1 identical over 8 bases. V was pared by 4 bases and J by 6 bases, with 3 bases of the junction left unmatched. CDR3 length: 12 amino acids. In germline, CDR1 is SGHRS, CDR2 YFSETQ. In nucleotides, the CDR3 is TGCGCCAGCAGCCGAACAGGGGGCGAGCAGTACTTC. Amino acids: CASSRTGGEQYF.

The CDR3 here is CASGELSGGLAEQYF. The DNA of the CDR3 is TGTGCCAGTGGTGAGCTTTCGGGTGGGTTGGCCGAGCAGTACTTC. This chain joins TRBV28 and TRBJ2-7; D remains unclear. Trimming removed 9 bases at V and 6 bases at J, with 24 bases between. CDR3 length equals 15 residues. Germline V gives CDR1 MDHEN, CDR2 SYDVKM.

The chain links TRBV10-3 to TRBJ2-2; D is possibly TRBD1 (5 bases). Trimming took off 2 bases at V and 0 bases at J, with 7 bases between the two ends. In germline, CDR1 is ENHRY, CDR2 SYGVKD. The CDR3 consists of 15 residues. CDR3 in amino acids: CAISELGPNTGELFF. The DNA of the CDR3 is TGTGCCATCAGTGAGCTGGGGCCGAACACCGGGGAGCTGTTTTTT.

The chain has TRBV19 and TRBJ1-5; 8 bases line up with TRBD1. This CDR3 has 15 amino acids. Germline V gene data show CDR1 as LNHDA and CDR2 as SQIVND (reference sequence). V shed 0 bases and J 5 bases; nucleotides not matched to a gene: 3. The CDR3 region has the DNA TGTGCCAGTAGTATAGATTCAGGGGGCGATCAGCCCCAGCATTTT. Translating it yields CASSIDSGGDQPQHF. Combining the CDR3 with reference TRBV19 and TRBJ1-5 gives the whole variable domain DGGITQSPKYLFRKEGQNVTLSCEQNLNHDAMYWYRQDPGQGLRLIYYSQIVNDFQKGDIAEGYSVSREKKESFPLTVTSAQKNPTAFYLCASSIDSGGDQPQHFGDGTRLSIL.